This T cell receptor beta chain was captured in a study of blood T cell repertoires in COVID-19. Background on the study: The samples span acute and convalescent COVID-19 from the United States, Italy and Spain. PBMCs, B-cell-depleted T cells, or T cells were the source of the cDNA or gDNA that made up the material.

Germline CDR1 PRHDT, CDR2 FYEKMQ (reference sequence). Germline trimming cut 5 bases from V and 8 bases from J; bases unmatched to any gene: 8. This CDR3 is 14 amino acids long. In the authors' methods: Counts of nucleated cells, estimated from reference gene primer amplification, were obtained. The method was immunoSEQ multiplex PCR; TCRdb's version includes in-frame clones alone and lacks a portion of them. V, J and clone size are taken as reported in that table, and D and trimming were inferred from the DNA itself. The data contain roughly 130,000 clones, about nine tenths of them seen just once; the ten biggest clones take up almost 4.5%.

The chain combines TRBV13 with TRBJ1-4; 7 bases are a match to TRBD1. Material: peripheral blood. This clonotype was sampled from a man aged 40-49 years with acute or convalescent COVID-19. The CDR3 loop is CASSQTGKVEKLFF. For the CDR3, the DNA is TGTGCCAGCAGCCAGACAGGGAAGGTCGAAAAACTGTTTTTT.